This T cell receptor beta chain was identified during a study of blood T cell repertoires in COVID-19. Study information: Samples taken during acute and convalescent COVID-19 were collected in the United States, Italy and Spain.

Authors' analysis steps: Researchers report that nucleated cell counts were estimated from reference gene primer amplification. Sequencing was performed with immunoSEQ multiplex PCR; in TCRdb, only in-frame clones are kept and a portion is missing. V, J and clone size reflect that table, while D and trimming were determined from the DNA. The data show about 440,000 clones, with 90% seen just once and 0.6% held by the top ten. The CDR3 has 14 residues. V shed 3 bases, J shed 5 bases, and the junction held 5 bases outside the gene matches. The germline gives CDR1 SGHAT, CDR2 FQNNGV. Donors were grouped by their self-reported clinical history.

This sequence originates from a man aged 18 to 35 who had recovered from COVID-19. Sample: PBMCs or T cells enriched from blood (not recorded which). The chain links TRBV11-2 to TRBJ2-7, with TRBD2 identical over 9 bases. CDR3 loop: CASSFGTSTDEQYF. DNA for the CDR3: TGTGCCAGCAGCTTTGGGACTAGCACCGACGAGCAGTACTTC.